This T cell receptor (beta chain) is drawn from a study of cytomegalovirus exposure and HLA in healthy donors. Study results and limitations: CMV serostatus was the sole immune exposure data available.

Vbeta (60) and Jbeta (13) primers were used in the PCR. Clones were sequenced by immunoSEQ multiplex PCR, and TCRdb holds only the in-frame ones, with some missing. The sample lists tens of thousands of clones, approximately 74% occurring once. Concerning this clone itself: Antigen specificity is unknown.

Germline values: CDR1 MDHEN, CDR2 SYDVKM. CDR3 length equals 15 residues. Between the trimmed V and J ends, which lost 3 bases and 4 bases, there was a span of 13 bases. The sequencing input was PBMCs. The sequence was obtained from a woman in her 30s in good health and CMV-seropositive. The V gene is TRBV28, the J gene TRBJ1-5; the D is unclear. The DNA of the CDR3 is TGTGCCAGCAGTTTGGAGGTTAACCGAAATCAGCCCCAGCATTTT. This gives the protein CASSLEVNRNQPQHF.